The 23 T cell receptor beta chains below were found in one sample sequenced in a study of T cell changes during pregnancy in multiple sclerosis. Profiled with immunoSEQ multiplex PCR; TCRdb holds only in-frame clones, not every one. The profile shows approximately 100,000 clones, about 92% of them singletons. Sequenced material: peripheral blood, taken in the second trimester of pregnancy. The receptors shown here come from a female donor with multiple sclerosis, enrolled in a pregnancy study.

V is TRBV19 and J is TRBJ1-5, with 9 nucleotides matching TRBD1. V was pared by 5 bases and J by 3 bases, with 11 bases of the junction left unmatched. Germline values: CDR1 LNHDA, CDR2 SQIVND (reference sequence). The CDR3 extends over 17 amino acids. CDR3 coding DNA: TGTGCCAGTAGTTATCTTCTCGGGGACAGGGCCAATCAGCCCCAGCATTTT. It translates to CASSYLLGDRANQPQHF.

This clone was found once. The V and J genes are TRBV19 and TRBJ2-3, with 15 nucleotides matching TRBD2. Germline V gene sequence: CDR1 LNHDA, CDR2 SQIVND (reference sequence). V lost 8 bases, J lost 3 bases, and 3 bases stayed unmatched. The CDR3 is 15 amino acids. The CDR3 loop reads CASGGLAGGTDTQYF. The CDR3 bases are TGTGCCAGTGGAGGACTAGCGGGAGGGACAGATACGCAGTATTTT.

This chain links TRBV5-1 with TRBJ2-3; no definite D call. The germline V gene encodes CDR1 SGHRS and CDR2 YFSETQ. The CDR3 runs to 13 residues. Trimming cost V 1 base and J 4 bases, with 7 bases left between them. The CDR3 nucleotides are TGCGCCAGCAGCTTGCTTGTAGCAGATACGCAGTATTTT. The encoded protein is CASSLLVADTQYF. The whole variable domain, remainder taken from reference TRBV5-1 and TRBJ2-3, is KAGVTQTPRYLIKTRGQQVTLSCSPISGHRSVSWYQQTPGQGLQFLFEYFSETQRNKGNFPGRFSGRQFSNSRSEMNVSTLELGDSALYLCASSLLVADTQYFGPGTRLTVL.

This rearrangement joins TRBV6-1 to TRBJ2-3; D is ambiguous. V was clipped by 0 bases and J by 7 bases, with 11 bases between them. Per germline, CDR1 MNHNS and CDR2 SASEGT. The CDR3 extends over 14 amino acids. CDR3 DNA: TGTGCCAGCAGTGAAGCAGGCAGGAAATATACGCAGTATTTT. It codes for CASSEAGRKYTQYF.

The chain joins TRBV19 to TRBJ2-7, with 10 nucleotides matching TRBD1. Unmatched junction bases numbered 4, after V lost 3 bases and J lost 5 bases. Germline V gene data show CDR1 as LNHDA and CDR2 as SQIVND (reference sequence). CDR3 length: 14 residues. The CDR3 DNA reads as TGTGCCAGTAGTATGACAGGGGGCAGGAACGAGCAGTACTTC. Its protein is CASSMTGGRNEQYF.

This clone has a single count. V gene TRBV19 combines with J gene TRBJ1-5; 9 bases are shared with TRBD1. CDR1 is LNHDA and CDR2 is SQIVND in the germline V gene (reference sequence). V shed 5 bases, J shed 9 bases, and the junction held 5 bases outside the gene matches. The CDR3 extends over 13 amino acids. The CDR3 here is CASSVDRGRPQHF. CDR3 sequence (DNA): TGTGCCAGTAGTGTGGACAGGGGAAGGCCCCAGCATTTT. The full variable domain, completed using reference TRBV19 and TRBJ1-5, is DGGITQSPKYLFRKEGQNVTLSCEQNLNHDAMYWYRQDPGQGLRLIYYSQIVNDFQKGDIAEGYSVSREKKESFPLTVTSAQKNPTAFYLCASSVDRGRPQHFGDGTRLSIL.

V and J are TRBV6-4 and TRBJ2-3, with 8 positions matching TRBD1. The CDR3 runs 14 residues. Unmatched junction bases numbered 5, after V lost 6 bases and J lost 3 bases. Germline CDR1 and CDR2: MRHNA and SNTAGT. CDR3 region: CASSPTGETDTQYF. The DNA for the CDR3 is TGTGCCAGCAGCCCGACAGGGGAGACAGATACGCAGTATTTT.

The chain has TRBV29-1 and TRBJ1-2; 9 nucleotides agree with TRBD1. CDR1 SQVTM and CDR2 ANQGSEA come from the germline V gene. Trimming removed 4 bases from V and 0 bases from J; junction bases left unmatched: 12. This CDR3 comprises 17 residues. The CDR3 reads CSVGKVGQGRSNYGYTF. The CDR3 nucleotides are TGCAGCGTTGGTAAGGTGGGACAGGGACGTTCTAACTATGGCTACACCTTC.

With respect to this clone: A junction end diverges from the germline sequence, so it may reflect a read error. This chain joins TRBV5-1 and TRBJ1-1; 9 nucleotides align to TRBD1. Germline V lookup: CDR1 SGHRS, CDR2 YFSETQ. CDR3 length: 13 amino acids. The CDR3 DNA reads TGCGCCAGCACCTTGACAGGGGGCACTGAAGCTTTCTTT. Encoded protein: CASTLTGGTEAFF.

This clone was seen only once. The chain carries TRBV19 and TRBJ1-4; weak D call: TRBD1 (6 bases). Germline V lookup: CDR1 LNHDA, CDR2 SQIVND (reference sequence). Trimming cost V 10 bases and J 2 bases, with 32 bases left between them. The CDR3 totals 20 residues. CDR3 loop: CATSLDSYGGGPSTNEKLFF. The CDR3 DNA follows: TGTGCCACCTCGCTAGACTCATATGGGGGCGGGCCCTCGACTAATGAAAAACTGTTTTTT.

V and J are TRBV2 and TRBJ2-5; D is possibly TRBD1 (5 bases). V lost 11 bases to trimming and J lost 1 base, with 20 bases between them. The CDR3 extends over 15 amino acids. The germline gives CDR1 SNHLY, CDR2 FYNNEI. The CDR3 DNA sequence: TGTGCCGCAACAGCTTACTCAGGGTCCCAAGAGACCCAGTACTTC. Amino acid sequence: CAATAYSGSQETQYF.

J is TRBJ1-1 and V is TRBV19; D uncertain. This CDR3 spans 11 amino acids. Germline V gene data show CDR1 as LNHDA and CDR2 as SQIVND (reference sequence). Trimming removed 8 bases from V and 1 base from J, with 5 bases in between. The CDR3 DNA sequence: TGTGCCAGTCGGGGGAACACTGAAGCTTTCTTT. Its protein product is CASRGNTEAFF.

About this clone: At one of its ends the junction is not consistent with the germline gene, which may arise from a read error. The chain joins TRBV5-1 to TRBJ1-2; D may be TRBD1 (5 bases). CDR1 SGHRS and CDR2 YFSETQ come from the germline V gene. This CDR3 has 12 residues. Here the CDR3 reads CASSLGAGDFSF. CDR3 in DNA: TGCGCCAGCAGCTTGGGCGCTGGGGACTTCTCATTC.

The chain uses TRBV29-1 and TRBJ1-1, with a weak D call TRBD1 (6 bases). Trimming left V 4 bases short and J 0 bases short, with 12 bases between. Germline V lookup: CDR1 SQVTM, CDR2 ANQGSEA. The CDR3 has 14 amino acids. CDR3: CSVGDRRLNTEAFF. The CDR3 DNA reads as TGCAGCGTTGGAGACAGGCGTCTGAACACTGAAGCTTTCTTT.

The CDR3 is CAWSNRGQFSGANVLTF. In DNA form, the CDR3 reads TGTGCCTGGAGTAATCGAGGTCAGTTCTCTGGGGCCAACGTCCTGACTTTC. The chain uses TRBV30 and TRBJ2-6; D is unclear. This CDR3 contains 17 residues. CDR1 GTSNPN and CDR2 SVGIG come from the germline V gene (reference sequence). V lost 2 bases and J 0 bases, leaving 14 bases between the germline ends. The whole variable domain, filled in from reference TRBV30 and TRBJ2-6, reads SQTIHQWPATLVQPVGSPLSLECTVEGTSNPNLYWYRQAAGRGLQLLFYSVGIGQISSEVPQNLSASRPQDRQFILSSKKLLLSDSGFYLCAWSNRGQFSGANVLTFGAGSRLTVL.

V is TRBV28 and J is TRBJ1-1; no clear D. The CDR3 length is 11 residues. Germline CDR1 is MDHEN and CDR2 is SYDVKM. V lost 7 bases, J lost 0 bases, and 3 bases lay in between. The CDR3 reads CASTMNTEAFF. The CDR3 DNA is TGTGCCAGCACTATGAACACTGAAGCTTTCTTT. The full variable domain, rest sourced from reference TRBV28 and TRBJ1-1, is DVKVTQSSRYLVKRTGEKVFLECVQDMDHENMFWYRQDPGLGLRLIYFSYDVKMKEKGDIPEGYSVSREKKERFSLILESASTNQTSMYLCASTMNTEAFFGQGTRLTVV.

The CDR3, as DNA: TGCGCCAGCGGGACTAGCGTTTCAAAAAACACCGGGGAGCTGTTTTTT. Translated: CASGTSVSKNTGELFF. The rearrangement joins TRBV10-2 to TRBJ2-2; the match to TRBD2 covers 10 bases. V dropped 8 bases and J dropped 2; count of bases not matched to a gene: 8. The CDR3 extends over 16 amino acids. The V gene's germline CDR1 is WSHSY and CDR2 SAAADI.

This clone was picked up one time. The chain links TRBV7-8 to TRBJ2-3, with D possibly TRBD2 on 7 matching bases. The CDR3 contains 16 residues. Per germline, CDR1 SGHVS and CDR2 FQNEAQ. V was clipped by 5 bases and J by 2 bases, with 17 bases between them. CDR3 DNA sequence: TGTGCCAGCAGCCCCCTGGGGGGGCGAAACACAGATACGCAGTATTTT. Protein sequence: CASSPLGGRNTDTQYF.

This sequence joins TRBV7-3 and TRBJ2-2; 13 bases are shared with TRBD2. Unmatched junction bases numbered 15, after V lost 5 bases and J lost 9 bases. This CDR3 contains 18 residues. Germline CDR1 reads SGHTA; CDR2 reads FQGTGA. The CDR3 loop reads CASSRNPAGTSGKWELFF. As DNA, the CDR3 is TGTGCCAGCAGCCGAAACCCAGCCGGGACTAGCGGGAAATGGGAGCTGTTTTTT. Combining the CDR3 with reference TRBV7-3 and TRBJ2-2 gives the whole variable domain GAGVSQTPSNKVTEKGKYVELRCDPISGHTALYWYRQSLGQGPEFLIYFQGTGAADDSGLPNDRFFAVRPEGSVSTLKIQRTERGDSAVYLCASSRNPAGTSGKWELFFGEGSRLTVL.

This clone was seen a single time. A much more abundant neighbour one base away suggests this may be a read error. The J gene is TRBJ2-1, the V gene TRBV19; 9 bases are a match to TRBD1. This CDR3 contains 15 residues. The trim removed 3 bases at V and 2 bases at J, leaving 2 bases unmatched. The germline V gene encodes CDR1 LNHDA and CDR2 SQIVND (reference sequence). CDR3 residues: CASSIRQGAYNEQFF. The DNA for the CDR3 is TGTGCCAGTAGTATTAGACAGGGGGCCTACAATGAGCAGTTCTTC.

The V and J genes are TRBV19 and TRBJ2-1; no reliable D call. There are 16 residues in the CDR3. V lost 5 bases, J lost 4 bases, and 18 bases lay in between. Germline-derived CDR1 and CDR2 are LNHDA and SQIVND (reference sequence). The CDR3 DNA reads as TGTGCCAGTAGTGTTTTGAGTGGTCTAGGTTACAATGAGCAGTTCTTC. This gives the protein CASSVLSGLGYNEQFF.

J is TRBJ1-4 and V is TRBV15, with 8 bases lining up with TRBD1. Per germline, CDR1 LNHNV and CDR2 YYDKDF (reference sequence). The CDR3 is made up of 16 amino acids. Trimming cost V 8 bases and J 0 bases; bases outside gene matches: 8. The CDR3 nucleotides read TGTGCCACCCGTAGGGACAGGTCCTCAACTAATGAAAAACTGTTTTTT. Encoded protein: CATRRDRSSTNEKLFF.

V gene TRBV19 combines with J gene TRBJ2-7; 7 nucleotides line up with TRBD1. The CDR3 contains 14 residues. Per germline, CDR1 LNHDA and CDR2 SQIVND (reference sequence). The trim removed 5 bases at V and 6 bases at J, leaving 10 bases unmatched. CDR3 region: CASSPPDWDSEQYF. In DNA form, the CDR3 reads TGTGCCAGTAGTCCCCCTGACTGGGACAGCGAGCAGTACTTC.